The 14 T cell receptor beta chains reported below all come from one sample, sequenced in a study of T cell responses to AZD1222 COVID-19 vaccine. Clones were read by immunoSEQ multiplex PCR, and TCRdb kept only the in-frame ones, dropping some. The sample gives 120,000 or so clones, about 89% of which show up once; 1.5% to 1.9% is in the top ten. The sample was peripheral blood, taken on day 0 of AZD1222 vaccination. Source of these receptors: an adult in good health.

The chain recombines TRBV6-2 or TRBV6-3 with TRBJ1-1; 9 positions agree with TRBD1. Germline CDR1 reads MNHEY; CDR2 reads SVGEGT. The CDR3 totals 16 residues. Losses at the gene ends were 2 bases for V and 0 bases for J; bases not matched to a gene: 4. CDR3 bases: TGTGCCAGCAGTTACCGACAGGGGGGAATGAACACTGAAGCTTTCTTT. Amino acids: CASSYRQGGMNTEAFF.

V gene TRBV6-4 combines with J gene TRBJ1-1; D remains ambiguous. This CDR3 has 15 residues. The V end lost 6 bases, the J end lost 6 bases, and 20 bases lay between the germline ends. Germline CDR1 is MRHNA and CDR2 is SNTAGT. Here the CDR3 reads CASSHEEGSSAEAFF. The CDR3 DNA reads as TGTGCCAGCAGCCACGAGGAGGGTTCGAGTGCTGAAGCTTTCTTT.

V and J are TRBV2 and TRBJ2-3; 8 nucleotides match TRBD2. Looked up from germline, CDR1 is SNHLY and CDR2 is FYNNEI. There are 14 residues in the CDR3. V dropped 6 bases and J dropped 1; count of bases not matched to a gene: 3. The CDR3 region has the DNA TGTGCCAGCAGGGCGACTAGCGGCACAGATACGCAGTATTTT. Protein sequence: CASRATSGTDTQYF. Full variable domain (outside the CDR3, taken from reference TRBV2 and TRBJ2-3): EPEVTQTPSHQVTQMGQEVILRCVPISNHLYFYWYRQILGQKVEFLVSFYNNEISEKSEIFDDQFSVERPDGSNFTLKIRSTKLEDSAMYFCASRATSGTDTQYFGPGTRLTVL.

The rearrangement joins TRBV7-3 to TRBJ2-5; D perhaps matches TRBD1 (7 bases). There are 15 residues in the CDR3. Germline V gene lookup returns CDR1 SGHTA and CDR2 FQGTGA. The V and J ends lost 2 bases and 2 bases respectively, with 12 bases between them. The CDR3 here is CASSLWSGGQETQYF. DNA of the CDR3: TGTGCCAGCAGCTTATGGTCAGGGGGGCAAGAGACCCAGTACTTC. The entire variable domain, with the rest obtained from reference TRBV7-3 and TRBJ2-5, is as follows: GAGVSQTPSNKVTEKGKYVELRCDPISGHTALYWYRQSLGQGPEFLIYFQGTGAADDSGLPNDRFFAVRPEGSVSTLKIQRTERGDSAVYLCASSLWSGGQETQYFGPGTRLLVL.

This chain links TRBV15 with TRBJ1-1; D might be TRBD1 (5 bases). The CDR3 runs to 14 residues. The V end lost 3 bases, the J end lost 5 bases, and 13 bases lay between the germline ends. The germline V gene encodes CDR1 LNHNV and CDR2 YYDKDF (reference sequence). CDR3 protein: CATSRGPPLTEAFF. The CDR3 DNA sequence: TGTGCCACCAGCAGGGGACCCCCGTTAACTGAAGCTTTCTTT. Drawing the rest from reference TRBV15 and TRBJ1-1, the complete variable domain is DAMVIQNPRYQVTQFGKPVTLSCSQTLNHNVMYWYQQKSSQAPKLLFHYYDKDFNNEADTPDNFQSRRPNTSFCFLDIRSPGLGDTAMYLCATSRGPPLTEAFFGQGTRLTVV.

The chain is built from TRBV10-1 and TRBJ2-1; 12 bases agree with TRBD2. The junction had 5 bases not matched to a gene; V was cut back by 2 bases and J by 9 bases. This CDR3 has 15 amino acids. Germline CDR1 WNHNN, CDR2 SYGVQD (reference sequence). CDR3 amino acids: CASSERLAGDGEQFF. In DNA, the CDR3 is TGCGCCAGCAGTGAGCGACTAGCGGGAGACGGTGAGCAGTTCTTC.

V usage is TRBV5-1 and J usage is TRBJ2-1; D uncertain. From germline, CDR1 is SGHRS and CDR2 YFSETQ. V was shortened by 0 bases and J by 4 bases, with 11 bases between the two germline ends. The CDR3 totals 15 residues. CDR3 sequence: CASSLGTQKYNEQFF. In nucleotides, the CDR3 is TGCGCCAGCAGCTTGGGGACCCAAAAATACAATGAGCAGTTCTTC.

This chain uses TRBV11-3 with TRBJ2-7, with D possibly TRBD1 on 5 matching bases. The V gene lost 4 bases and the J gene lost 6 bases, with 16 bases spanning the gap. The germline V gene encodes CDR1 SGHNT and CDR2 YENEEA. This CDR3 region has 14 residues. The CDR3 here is CASSSTGAPSEQYF. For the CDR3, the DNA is TGTGCCAGCAGCTCAACAGGAGCCCCTTCCGAGCAGTACTTC.

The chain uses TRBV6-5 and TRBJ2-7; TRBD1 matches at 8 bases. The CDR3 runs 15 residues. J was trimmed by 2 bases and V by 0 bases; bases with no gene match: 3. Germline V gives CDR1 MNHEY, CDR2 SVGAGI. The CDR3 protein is CASSYSGQGAYEQYF. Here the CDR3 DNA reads TGTGCCAGCAGTTACTCCGGACAGGGAGCCTACGAGCAGTACTTC.

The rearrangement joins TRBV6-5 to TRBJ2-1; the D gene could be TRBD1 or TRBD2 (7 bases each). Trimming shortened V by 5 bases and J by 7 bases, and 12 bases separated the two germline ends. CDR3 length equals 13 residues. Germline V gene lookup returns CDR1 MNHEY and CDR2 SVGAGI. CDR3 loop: CASSQQGGNEQFF. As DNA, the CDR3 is TGTGCCAGCAGTCAGCAGGGGGGGAATGAGCAGTTCTTC.

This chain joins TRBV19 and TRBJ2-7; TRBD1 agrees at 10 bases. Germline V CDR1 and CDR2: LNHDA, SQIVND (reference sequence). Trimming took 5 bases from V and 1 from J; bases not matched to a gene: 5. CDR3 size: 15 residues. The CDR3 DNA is TGTGCCAGTAGTGGGCGGGACAGGGGATCCTACGAGCAGTACTTC. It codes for CASSGRDRGSYEQYF.

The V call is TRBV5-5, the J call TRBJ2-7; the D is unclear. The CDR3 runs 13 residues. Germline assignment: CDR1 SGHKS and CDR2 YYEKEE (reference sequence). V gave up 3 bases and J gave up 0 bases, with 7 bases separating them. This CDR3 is CASSSPSSYEQYF. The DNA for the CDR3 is TGTGCCAGCAGCTCTCCGTCCTCCTACGAGCAGTACTTC.

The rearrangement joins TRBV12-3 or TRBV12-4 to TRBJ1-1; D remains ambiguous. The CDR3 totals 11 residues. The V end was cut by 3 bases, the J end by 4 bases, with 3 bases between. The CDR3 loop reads CASSLSTEAFF. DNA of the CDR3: TGTGCCAGCAGTTTGAGCACTGAAGCTTTCTTT.

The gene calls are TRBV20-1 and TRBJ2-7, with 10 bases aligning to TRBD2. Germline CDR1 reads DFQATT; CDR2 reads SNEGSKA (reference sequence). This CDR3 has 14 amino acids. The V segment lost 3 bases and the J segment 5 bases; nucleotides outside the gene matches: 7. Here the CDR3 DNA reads TGCAGTGCTAGTAGCGGGAGGTTCGGCAACGAGCAGTACTTC. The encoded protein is CSASSGRFGNEQYF.